The entry that follows covers one TCR beta chain sequence. Its antigen is unknown. Profiled with immunoSEQ multiplex PCR; TCRdb holds only in-frame clones, not every one. The sample has roughly 2.5 million clones; around nine tenths are singletons. This specimen belongs to a study of shared clonotypes between healthy human individuals. Across the whole study: Each donor's CD8 memory used one plate, CD8 naive two, each CD4 subset three. Whole-study results and caveats: Estimated clonotype richness was generally higher in naive than memory subsets. Around 4.7% was the fraction of naive CD4 clonotypes found shared across four donors.

The CDR3 is 17 residues long. The TCR was taken from a man aged 18 to 29 in good health. The chain has TRBV21-1 and TRBJ1-1. TRBV21-1 is tagged as a pseudogene. The specimen was naive CD4+ T cells sorted from blood. The subset: CD45RA+ positively selected. CDR3 loop: CASRLGKGLRGNTEAFF. CDR3 DNA sequence: TGTGCCAGCAGATTGGGGAAGGGGTTGAGGGGGAACACTGAAGCTTTCTTT.